This TCR beta chain stems from a study of cytomegalovirus exposure and HLA in healthy donors. Study-level points and caveats: It was taken for granted in presence/absence analyses that sequencing depth across donors was roughly uniform. Within a later analysis, the majority of CMV-associated TCR beta chains appeared HLA-restricted. The productive fraction for most TCR beta V segments was about 87% or about 30% in an earlier analysis.

Losses at the gene ends were 6 bases for V and 5 bases for J; bases not matched to a gene: 9. CDR3 length: 15 residues. The germline gives CDR1 MDHEN, CDR2 SYDVKM. Primers: 60 Vbeta forward and 13 Jbeta reverse. Generated by immunoSEQ multiplex PCR, the TCRdb table keeps only in-frame clones and is missing some. The sample consists of about 170,000 clones, 70% to 80% of them appearing once. Regarding this clone: Its cognate antigen is unknown.

The TCR sequence derives from a woman between 45 and 60 years old in good health and CMV-seronegative. Sequenced material: PBMCs. The V call is TRBV28, the J call TRBJ2-7; 11 nucleotides match TRBD2. CDR3 sequence (DNA): TGTGCCAGCAGGGCAACTAGCGGGAGTTTCCACGAGCAGTACTTC. The encoded protein is CASRATSGSFHEQYF. Full variable domain (rest looked up from reference TRBV28 and TRBJ2-7): DVKVTQSSRYLVKRTGEKVFLECVQDMDHENMFWYRQDPGLGLRLIYFSYDVKMKEKGDIPEGYSVSREKKERFSLILESASTNQTSMYLCASRATSGSFHEQYFGPGTRLTVT.